This TCR beta chain stems from a study of shared clonotypes between healthy human individuals (TCRdb year 2020). Some background on the complete study: The cohort included a few men and two women between 18 and 49 years of age. The study deeply sequenced blood TCR repertoires of several healthy adults to estimate repertoire size and the extent of clonotype sharing between individuals. Per donor, leukapheresis produced somewhere between about 0.9 and 9 billion PBMCs. For each donor, three plates each were used for CD4 naive and CD4 memory, two plates were used for CD8 naive, and one plate was used for CD8 memory. To increase sequencing depth and limit assay-specific biases, TCR repertoire library preparation and sequencing were carried out by different laboratories using diverse techniques.

The donors were healthy, HIV-negative adults with no recently reported acute infections or vaccinations. All donors were Caucasian adults living in Nashville, Tennessee, USA. CD4+ T cells were enriched by magnetic negative selection; naive cells were then positively selected on CD45RA, and the negative fraction formed the memory subset. Blood was obtained by leukapheresis, after which PBMCs were separated by Ficoll-Histopaque density gradient centrifugation and cryopreserved in liquid nitrogen vapor phase. Purity and quantity of every magnetically sorted T cell population were checked by analytical flow cytometry. From each sorted fraction, genomic DNA was isolated and quantified by UV absorbance on a Nanodrop 2000c. Using the deep immunoSEQ assay, TCR CDR3 regions were amplified from genomic DNA by multiplex PCR. Extracted genomic DNA from each cell subset was distributed evenly across all wells of several immunoSEQ 96-well plates, and each plate was treated as a replicate. Each replicate PCR for sorted subsets received about 200 ng genomic DNA, equal to 30,000 or so T cell genomes. The purified libraries were quantified using a Qubit 3.0 fluorometer, sized with a Bioanalyzer 2100, and then quantified again using the KAPA Library Quantification kit. Every immunoSEQ 96-well plate was sequenced on a separate single-read 150-cycle Illumina NextSeq 550 flow cell. The published analysis was carried out like this. Because the immunoSEQ output included only junctional sequences and no quality scores, the filtering could not be the same as the filtering used for full-length reads. To assign V/J genes and CDR3, sequences were annotated against IMGT germline references using PyIR, a Python wrapper for IgBLAST v1.9. Reads with weak V/J assignments (E-value above 1e-6), missing CDR3, stop codons, out-of-frame junctions, or ambiguous translated residues were removed. V3J clonotypes were defined by identical inferred V gene, J gene, and CDR3 amino acid sequence. Percentage overlap between repertoires was computed as shared unique clonotypes divided by the size of the smaller repertoire. Repertoire richness was assessed with RTK rarefaction, the Chao1 estimator, and Recon v2.1 estimates of unobserved clonotypes. Generation probabilities for all TCRbeta clonotypes obtained by the gDNA method from several donors were computed using OLGA. Sourced from immuneACCESS, this table was stored by TCRdb with only in-frame sequences that have V and J called. A share of the clones is absent; for the studies checked, an unresolved V gene accounts for under half, and the remainder has no known explanation. That table gives V, J and clone size, and the DNA gave D and trimming. Across this sample there are 980,000 or so clones, with over 75% seen only once. The ten largest make up 1.5% of the sample.

Study-level results and caveats: Pairwise subsampling indicated that sequencing depth was expected to affect the degree of clonotype sharing among donors. Higher generation probabilities were observed for clonotypes shared by all four sorted-subset donors than for non-shared clonotypes. Even with the large sequencing depth, rarefaction of the sorted-subset datasets indicated that sequencing was incomplete. Around 5.4% of naive CD4, more than 3% of naive CD8, approximately 2% of memory CD4, and 0.35% to 0.4% of memory CD8 clonotypes were shared across several donors. Because the study included a small number of donors, the genetic and exposure-history diversity represented was limited. Sampling was restricted to blood, and TCR repertoires in tissues likely differ from the TCR repertoires found in blood. Naive subsets generally had larger estimated clonotype richness than memory subsets.

V trim: 3 bases; J trim: 2 bases; unmatched bases: 7. Sequences MGHRA (CDR1) and YSYEKL (CDR2) are obtained from the germline V gene. The CDR3 spans 16 residues, from the cysteine through the phenylalanine. Only the CDR3 region is kept as DNA, spanning 48 bases read in frame from base 1. This clone was seen a few times. This clone's antigen is unknown. Per-base qualities were not stored, and no clone one base away is much larger. The V and J genes are TRBV4-1 and TRBJ1-5; TRBD1 aligns with 7 central bases. The sequencing sample was made of memory CD4+ T cells sorted from blood. According to the study, the label for this sample's cell subset or site signals: CD45RA-negative fraction. This TCR came from a man aged 18 to 30 in good health. The encoded CDR3 is CASSHTDREGNQPQHF. The DNA sequence follows: TGCGCCAGCAGCCATACCGACAGGGAAGGCAATCAGCCCCAGCATTTT.